One and the same sample provided the 13 T cell receptor beta chains below, sequenced in a study of beta chain features in type 1 diabetes. The study, taken as a whole, reports: All four CD4+ subsets from Type 1 diabetes patients carried moderately but significantly shorter TCRB CDR3s.

Their recognized antigens are unknown. The investigators reverse transcribed all of the isolated RNA, so they sequenced expressed TCRB transcripts. TCRdb's table, derived via immunoSEQ multiplex PCR, lists solely in-frame clones and lacks some. The table includes some 200,000 clones, approximately 16% detected once. Sequencing was carried out using naive CD4+ T cells from blood. These receptors were taken from a man aged 25 to 40 with type 1 diabetes.

CDR3 DNA sequence: TGCGCCAGCAGCGGATCGGCAGGGGAAAAACTGTTTTTT. Protein product: CASSGSAGEKLFF. V usage is TRBV4-1 and J usage is TRBJ1-4; a weak D match, TRBD1 (5 bases). V lost 5 bases, J lost 8 bases, and 12 bases lay in between. CDR3 length equals 13 residues. CDR1 and CDR2 (germline): MGHRA, YSYEKL.

This chain uses TRBV29-1 with TRBJ2-4; weak D call: TRBD2 (5 bases). Trimming took off 4 bases at V and 1 base at J, with 14 bases between the two ends. This CDR3 has 15 amino acids. The germline V gene encodes CDR1 SQVTM and CDR2 ANQGSEA. The CDR3 reads CSVGYGDGAKNIQYF. The CDR3 nucleotides are TGCAGCGTTGGATACGGGGATGGGGCCAAAAACATTCAGTACTTC.

This clone was counted only a few times. The chain employs TRBV6-1 and TRBJ2-7, with D perhaps TRBD1 (6 bases). Trimming stripped 8 bases from V and 6 bases from J, with 14 bases between. The CDR3 sequence is 12 residues long. Germline assignment: CDR1 MNHNS and CDR2 SASEGT. For the CDR3, the DNA is TGTGCCAGCGGTACAGGGTGGTTCGAGCAGTACTTC. Protein: CASGTGWFEQYF.

This sequence joins TRBV30 and TRBJ2-1, with D maybe TRBD2 (6 bases). CDR3 length: 13 residues. The V gene's germline CDR1 is GTSNPN and CDR2 SVGIG (reference sequence). The CDR3 DNA sequence: TGTGCGTGGGGGAGGTCTACTTCCAATGAGCAGTTCTTC. It specifies CAWGRSTSNEQFF. Supplemented by reference TRBV30 and TRBJ2-1, the full variable domain reads SQTIHQWPATLVQPVGSPLSLECTVEGTSNPNLYWYRQAAGRGLQLLFYSVGIGQISSEVPQNLSASRPQDRQFILSSKKLLLSDSGFYLCAWGRSTSNEQFFGPGTRLTVL.

CDR3 sequence reads: CASSDDQGFTDTQYF. The DNA for the CDR3 is TGTGCCAGCAGCGACGACCAGGGATTCACAGATACGCAGTATTTT. The chain employs TRBV7-2 and TRBJ2-3; the D gene is possibly TRBD1 (5 bases). CDR1 SGHTA and CDR2 FQGNSA come from the germline V gene. The CDR3 has 15 amino acids. V was cut by 5 bases and J by 2 bases, with 14 bases left in between.

This clone was seen a few times. This sequence joins TRBV13 and TRBJ2-1; 11 nucleotides align to TRBD2. Germline CDR1 is PRHDT and CDR2 is FYEKMQ (reference sequence). Trimming removed 2 bases from V and 4 bases from J; junction bases left unmatched: 4. The CDR3 contains 16 residues. The CDR3 bases are TGTGCCAGCAGCTTAAACTTAGCGGGAGGGTACAATGAGCAGTTCTTC. Translation gives CASSLNLAGGYNEQFF. Combining the CDR3 with reference TRBV13 and TRBJ2-1 gives the whole variable domain AAGVIQSPRHLIKEKRETATLKCYPIPRHDTVYWYQQGPGQDPQFLISFYEKMQSDKGSIPDRFSAQQFSDYHSELNMSSLELGDSALYFCASSLNLAGGYNEQFFGPGTRLTVL.

This clone was detected only a few times. The chain carries TRBV7-2 and TRBJ2-1; the D gene is possibly TRBD1 (6 bases). The V and J ends lost 1 base and 3 bases respectively, with 10 bases between them. CDR1 SGHTA and CDR2 FQGNSA come from the germline V gene. This CDR3 spans 15 amino acids. CDR3 residues: CASSLVEGGYNEQFF. The DNA of the CDR3 is TGTGCCAGCAGCTTAGTCGAAGGGGGCTACAATGAGCAGTTCTTC.

The V gene is TRBV11-2, the J gene TRBJ1-3, with D unclear. Trimming stripped 1 base from V and 2 bases from J, with 3 bases between. CDR1 and CDR2 from the germline V gene are SGHAT and FQNNGV. The CDR3 contains 13 residues. As DNA, the CDR3 is TGTGCCAGCAGCTTAGTTGCTGGAAACACCATATATTTT. It yields the protein CASSLVAGNTIYF.

CDR3 coding DNA: TGCAGCGCGTTTATACGTGGAGATCAGCCCCAGCATTTT. Amino acids: CSAFIRGDQPQHF. The chain carries TRBV29-1 and TRBJ1-5; D is unresolved. The CDR3 runs 13 residues. CDR1 and CDR2 (germline): SQVTM, ANQGSEA. Trimming removed 7 bases at V and 5 bases at J, with 15 bases between. Looking up the rest from reference TRBV29-1 and TRBJ1-5 gives the full variable domain: SAVISQKPSRDICQRGTSLTIQCQVDSQVTMMFWYRQQPGQSLTLIATANQGSEATYESGFVIDKFPISRPNLTFSTLTVSNMSPEDSSIYLCSAFIRGDQPQHFGDGTRLSIL.

V and J are TRBV9 and TRBJ2-5; D is possibly TRBD2 (6 bases). The CDR3 is made up of 12 amino acids. Trimming removed 4 bases at V and 4 bases at J, with 8 bases between. The germline V gene encodes CDR1 SGDLS and CDR2 YYNGEE. CDR3 bases: TGTGCCAGCAGCCGGGAGTTAGAGACCCAGTACTTC. Encoded protein: CASSRELETQYF. Full variable domain (missing parts from reference TRBV9 and TRBJ2-5): DSGVTQTPKHLITATGQRVTLRCSPRSGDLSVYWYQQSLDQGLQFLIQYYNGEERAKGNILERFSAQQFPDLHSELNLSSLELGDSALYFCASSRELETQYFGPGTRLLVL.

This clone was observed a few times. The V and J genes are TRBV7-3 and TRBJ2-1; TRBD2 aligns across 8 bases. V lost 1 base and J lost 7; bases outside the gene matches: 6. The CDR3 covers 15 residues. The V gene's germline CDR1 is SGHTA and CDR2 FQGTGA. The DNA of the CDR3 is TGTGCCAGCAGCTTAAAAGCGGGAGCGCGGAATGAGCAGTTCTTC. As protein: CASSLKAGARNEQFF.

The V call is TRBV29-1, the J call TRBJ2-1; 12 positions match TRBD2. Per the germline V gene, CDR1 is SQVTM and CDR2 is ANQGSEA. J gave up 6 bases and V 4 bases, and 10 bases lay outside the gene matches. The CDR3 is made up of 16 amino acids. Here the CDR3 reads CSVVCPSGRVANEQFF. The CDR3 DNA reads as TGCAGCGTTGTGTGTCCTAGCGGGAGGGTCGCCAATGAGCAGTTCTTC.

In its sample, this clone was seen a few times. V gene TRBV29-1 combines with J gene TRBJ1-1; tentatively, D is TRBD1 (5 bases). Germline CDR1 is SQVTM and CDR2 is ANQGSEA. Trimming took 7 bases from V and 0 from J, leaving 9 bases between them. This CDR3 contains 12 residues. CDR3: CSGGRLNTEAFF. CDR3 in DNA: TGCAGCGGGGGACGTTTGAACACTGAAGCTTTCTTT.